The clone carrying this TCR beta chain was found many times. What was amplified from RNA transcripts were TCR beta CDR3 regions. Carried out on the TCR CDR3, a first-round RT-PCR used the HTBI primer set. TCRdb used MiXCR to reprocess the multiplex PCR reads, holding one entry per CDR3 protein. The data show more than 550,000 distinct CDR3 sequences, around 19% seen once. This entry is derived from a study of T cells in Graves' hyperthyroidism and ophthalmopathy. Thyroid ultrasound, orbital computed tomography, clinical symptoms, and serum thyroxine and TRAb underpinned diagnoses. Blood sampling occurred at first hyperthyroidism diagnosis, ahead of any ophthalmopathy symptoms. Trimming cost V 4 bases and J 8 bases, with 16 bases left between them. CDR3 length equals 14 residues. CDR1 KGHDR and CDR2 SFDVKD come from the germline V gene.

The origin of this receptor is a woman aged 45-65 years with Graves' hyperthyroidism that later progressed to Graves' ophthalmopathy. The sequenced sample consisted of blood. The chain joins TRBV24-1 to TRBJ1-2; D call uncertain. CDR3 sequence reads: CATSDKGRGWGYTF. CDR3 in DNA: TGTGCCACCAGTGACAAAGGACGGGGATGGGGCTACACCTTC.